The 4 T cell receptor beta chains in this list originate from one sample, sequenced in a study of identical twins. TCRdb reanalysed the 5' RACE reads using MiXCR and keeps one entry per CDR3 protein. The table lists under 900,000 distinct CDR3 sequences, more than 9% of them singletons, with around 1.6% in the top ten. The same sample was also studied in work on yellow fever vaccine responses in identical twins.

Sample: PBMCs. These receptors originate from a woman between 18 and 29 years old in good health.

V is TRBV5-1 and J is TRBJ2-5; TRBD2 is a possible D gene (5 bases). CDR1 is SGHRS, CDR2 YFSETQ, per germline. This CDR3 contains 12 residues. V shed 0 bases and J shed 7 bases, with 7 bases lying between them. CDR3 in DNA: TGCGCCAGCAGCTTGGATGGAGGGACCCAGTACTTC. Translation gives CASSLDGGTQYF.

The chain combines TRBV6-1 with TRBJ2-7; TRBD2 might be the D (5 bases). Trimming left V 4 bases short and J 2 bases short, with 12 bases between. This CDR3 region has 14 residues. CDR1 and CDR2 (germline): MNHNS, SASEGT. CDR3 sequence reads: CASSGPGNTYEQYV. The DNA for the CDR3 is TGTGCCAGCAGTGGTCCGGGAAATACCTACGAGCAGTACGTC.

The chain recombines TRBV15 with TRBJ1-5; D is ambiguous. The CDR3 is 12 residues long. CDR1 is LNHNV, CDR2 YYDKDF, per germline (reference sequence). V was clipped by 1 base and J by 4 bases, with 2 bases between them. The CDR3 DNA is TGTGCCACCAGCAGAGTTAATCAGCCCCAGCATTTT. It translates to CATSRVNQPQHF.

This clonotype was seen a few times. In DNA form, the CDR3 reads TGTGCCAGCAGGCCCAGGGGGCCGGGTGAAAAACTGTTTTTT. It encodes CASRPRGPGEKLFF. V and J are TRBV12-3 or TRBV12-4 and TRBJ1-4; 8 bases are a match to TRBD1. This CDR3 is built from 14 residues. The V gene end was trimmed by 6 bases and the J gene end by 7 bases; junction bases not matched to a gene: 7.